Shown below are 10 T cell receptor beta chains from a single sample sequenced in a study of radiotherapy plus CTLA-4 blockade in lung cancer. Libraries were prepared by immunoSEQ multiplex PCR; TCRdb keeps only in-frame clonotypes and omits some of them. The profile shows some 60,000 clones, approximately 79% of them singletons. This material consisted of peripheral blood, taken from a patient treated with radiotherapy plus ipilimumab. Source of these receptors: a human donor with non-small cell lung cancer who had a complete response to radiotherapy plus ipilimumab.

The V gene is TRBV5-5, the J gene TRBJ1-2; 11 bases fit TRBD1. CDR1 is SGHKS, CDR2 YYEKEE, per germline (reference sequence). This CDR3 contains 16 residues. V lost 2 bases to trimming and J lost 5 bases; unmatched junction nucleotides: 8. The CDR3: CASSFAGQGERYGYTF. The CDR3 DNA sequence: TGTGCCAGCAGCTTCGCGGGACAGGGGGAGAGGTATGGCTACACCTTC.

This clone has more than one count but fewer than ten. The CDR3 DNA sequence: TGTGCCAGCAGTGTGGGGGCAGGGGACACTGAAGCTTTCTTT. It codes for CASSVGAGDTEAFF. The rearrangement joins TRBV5-6 to TRBJ1-1; D perhaps matches TRBD1 (6 bases). The V and J ends lost 5 bases and 3 bases respectively, with 14 bases between them. This CDR3 contains 14 residues. In germline, CDR1 is SGHDT, CDR2 YYEEEE. The complete variable domain, with remaining parts taken from reference TRBV5-6 and TRBJ1-1, reads DAGVTQSPTHLIKTRGQQVTLRCSPKSGHDTVSWYQQALGQGPQFIFQYYEEEERQRGNFPDRFSGHQFPNYSSELNVNALLLGDSALYLCASSVGAGDTEAFFGQGTRLTVV.

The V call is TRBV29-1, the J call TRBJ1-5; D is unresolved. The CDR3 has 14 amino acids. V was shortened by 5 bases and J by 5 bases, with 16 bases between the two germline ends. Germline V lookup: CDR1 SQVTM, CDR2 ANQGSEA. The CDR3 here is CSVSFSVGDQPQHF. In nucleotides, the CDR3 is TGCAGCGTTTCTTTCAGTGTCGGGGATCAGCCCCAGCATTTT.

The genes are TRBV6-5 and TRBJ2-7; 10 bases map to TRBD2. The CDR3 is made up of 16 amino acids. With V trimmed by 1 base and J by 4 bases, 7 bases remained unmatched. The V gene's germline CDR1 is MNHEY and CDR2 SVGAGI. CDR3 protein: CASSYFASGGPYEQYF. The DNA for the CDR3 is TGTGCCAGCAGTTACTTTGCTAGCGGGGGACCTTACGAGCAGTACTTC.

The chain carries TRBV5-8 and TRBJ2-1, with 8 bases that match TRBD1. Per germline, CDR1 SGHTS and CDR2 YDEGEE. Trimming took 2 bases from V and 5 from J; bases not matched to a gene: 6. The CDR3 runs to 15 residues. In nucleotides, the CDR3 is TGTGCCAGCAGCTTTTCGGGACAGGTCAACAATGAGCAGTTCTTC. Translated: CASSFSGQVNNEQFF.

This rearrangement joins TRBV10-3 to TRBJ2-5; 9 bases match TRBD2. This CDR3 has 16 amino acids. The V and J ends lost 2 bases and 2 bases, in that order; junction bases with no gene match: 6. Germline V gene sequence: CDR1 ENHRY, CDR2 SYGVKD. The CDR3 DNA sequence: TGTGCCATCAGTGAGCCCAGCGGGGGGCGACAAGAGACCCAGTACTTC. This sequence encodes CAISEPSGGRQETQYF.

The CDR3 DNA reads as TGTGCCAGCAGCTTAGTATCTGGACAGTACAATGAGCAGTTCTTC. This gives the protein CASSLVSGQYNEQFF. The chain combines TRBV7-2 with TRBJ2-1, with D maybe TRBD1 (6 bases). The CDR3 is made up of 15 amino acids. CDR1 is SGHTA, CDR2 FQGNSA, per germline. V lost 1 base and J lost 4, with 11 bases in between.

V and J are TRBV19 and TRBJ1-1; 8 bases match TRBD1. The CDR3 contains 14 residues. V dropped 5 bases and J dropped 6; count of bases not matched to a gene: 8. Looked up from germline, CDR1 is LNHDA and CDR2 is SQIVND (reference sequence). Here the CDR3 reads CASSVTGDFAEAFF. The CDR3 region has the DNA TGTGCCAGTAGTGTGACAGGGGATTTCGCTGAAGCTTTCTTT.

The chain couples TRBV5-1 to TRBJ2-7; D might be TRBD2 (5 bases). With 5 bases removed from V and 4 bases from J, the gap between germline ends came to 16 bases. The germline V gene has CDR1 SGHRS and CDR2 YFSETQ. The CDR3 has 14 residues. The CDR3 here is CASRMDVGIYEQYV. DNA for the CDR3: TGCGCCAGCAGAATGGATGTCGGGATTTACGAGCAGTACGTC.

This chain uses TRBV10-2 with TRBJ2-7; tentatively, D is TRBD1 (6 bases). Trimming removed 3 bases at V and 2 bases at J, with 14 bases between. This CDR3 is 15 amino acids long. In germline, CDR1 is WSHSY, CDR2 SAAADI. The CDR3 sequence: CASSDLWDTPYEQYV. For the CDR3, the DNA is TGCGCCAGCAGTGACCTTTGGGACACCCCCTACGAGCAGTACGTC.